This T cell receptor (beta chain) was documented in a study of blood T cell repertoires in COVID-19. Study context: Sample material is recorded as cDNA or gDNA derived from T cells, B-cell-depleted T cells, or PBMCs.

Libraries were prepared by immunoSEQ multiplex PCR; TCRdb keeps only in-frame clonotypes and omits some of them. The sample includes 130,000 to 150,000 clones, about 90% of them seen just once. Per the germline V gene, CDR1 is SQVTM and CDR2 is ANQGSEA. This CDR3 spans 13 amino acids. The V gene lost 3 bases and the J gene lost 10 bases, with 13 bases spanning the gap. The gene calls are TRBV29-1 and TRBJ1-6; no definite D call. The sample comprised peripheral blood. This clonotype originated in a human donor in a cohort sampled during active COVID-19. The CDR3 sequence: CSVEAGPGSPLHF. The CDR3 nucleotides read TGCAGCGTTGAGGCAGGCCCGGGATCACCCCTCCACTTT.